The 24 T cell receptor beta chains reported below all come from one sample, sequenced in a study of vaccination effects on CD4 cells after COVID-19. The assay was immunoSEQ multiplex PCR, and TCRdb's table has in-frame clones only and misses some. The data contain 70,000 to 95,000 clones, around 77% of them singletons. CD4+ T cells specific for antigen were expanded with viral peptide pools by the ViraFEST assay before sequencing. Following culture for roughly 10 days, CD4+ T cells were isolated. Either the mRNA-1273 or the BNT162b2 vaccine was given to participants as two doses. Their antigen targets remain unknown. Sequenced here: CD4+ T cells from PBMCs cultured with HCoV-OC43 spike peptides, sampled after COVID-19 vaccination. Indicated subset: HCoV-OC43 spike overlapping peptide pool stimulation. The receptors shown here come from a human donor who received a COVID-19 vaccine.

This clone has a single count. CDR3 protein: CASSPRQVYTGELFF. The DNA for the CDR3 is TGTGCCAGCAGTCCTAGACAGGTGTACACCGGGGAGCTGTTTTTT. The rearrangement uses TRBV6-5 and TRBJ2-2; a weak D match, TRBD1 (6 bases). This CDR3 has 15 amino acids. V gave up 5 bases and J gave up 3 bases, with 13 bases separating them. Germline lookup yields CDR1 MNHEY and CDR2 SVGAGI.

The gene calls are TRBV7-9 and TRBJ2-2, with 8 nucleotides matching TRBD1. The germline V gene encodes CDR1 SEHNR and CDR2 FQNEAQ (reference sequence). This CDR3 region has 16 residues. The V and J ends lost 4 bases and 6 bases, in that order; junction bases with no gene match: 10. The CDR3 DNA follows: TGTGCCAGCAGCTCTAAACCAGGGGGCGAAGCCGGGGAGCTGTTTTTT. Its protein is CASSSKPGGEAGELFF.

V gene TRBV5-1 combines with J gene TRBJ1-4; D unresolved. The germline V gene encodes CDR1 SGHRS and CDR2 YFSETQ. CDR3 length: 16 amino acids. Trimming cost V 4 bases and J 7 bases, with 20 bases left between them. CDR3 in amino acids: CASSIQDLSTGEKLFF. As DNA, the CDR3 is TGCGCCAGCAGCATCCAGGACCTTTCTACGGGTGAAAAACTGTTTTTT.

V gene TRBV20-1 combines with J gene TRBJ1-3; D gene uncertain. The V gene's germline CDR1 is DFQATT and CDR2 SNEGSKA (reference sequence). Trimming pared 3 bases from V and 0 bases from J, leaving 6 bases between. The CDR3 runs to 13 residues. CDR3 coding DNA: TGCAGTGCTAGTGGGGTCTCTGGAAACACCATATATTTT. Protein product: CSASGVSGNTIYF.

The gene calls are TRBV9 and TRBJ2-2, with 9 bases aligning to TRBD2. This CDR3 region has 17 residues. V dropped 2 bases and J dropped 1; count of bases not matched to a gene: 6. CDR1 and CDR2 from the germline V gene are SGDLS and YYNGEE. CDR3 region: CASSVLVAGENTGELFF. The CDR3 coding sequence is TGTGCCAGCAGCGTCCTAGTAGCGGGGGAGAACACCGGGGAGCTGTTTTTT.

The chain joins TRBV7-2 to TRBJ2-5, with TRBD2 matching over 16 bases. The length of the CDR3 is 18 residues. J lost 5 bases, V lost 5 bases, and 11 bases had no gene match. Germline V CDR1 and CDR2: SGHTA, FQGNSA. The CDR3 loop reads CASSGGTSGGASVETQYF. CDR3 bases: TGTGCCAGCAGCGGTGGGACTAGCGGGGGGGCTTCCGTTGAGACCCAGTACTTC. Combining the CDR3 with reference TRBV7-2 and TRBJ2-5 gives the whole variable domain GAGVSQSPSNKVTEKGKDVELRCDPISGHTALYWYRQSLGQGLEFLIYFQGNSAPDKSGLPSDRFSAERTGGSVSTLTIQRTQQEDSAVYLCASSGGTSGGASVETQYFGPGTRLLVL.

The chain is built from TRBV15 and TRBJ1-4; 10 bases agree with TRBD1. The germline gives CDR1 LNHNV, CDR2 YYDKDF (reference sequence). J gave up 5 bases and V 5 bases, and 5 bases lay outside the gene matches. The CDR3 spans 15 residues. This chain's CDR3 is CATSGTGQGNEKLFF. The CDR3 DNA sequence: TGTGCCACCAGCGGGACGGGACAGGGGAATGAAAAACTGTTTTTT.

The V call is TRBV5-1, the J call TRBJ1-3; TRBD1 is a possible D gene (5 bases). The ends were cut back, 2 bases at V and 1 base at J, with 10 bases in the middle. Germline V lookup: CDR1 SGHRS, CDR2 YFSETQ. The CDR3 has 15 amino acids. Here the CDR3 reads CASSFVGGSGNTIYF. As DNA, the CDR3 is TGCGCCAGCAGCTTTGTCGGGGGATCTGGAAACACCATATATTTT.

This sequence joins TRBV6-6 and TRBJ2-2, with 13 bases identical to TRBD2. V lost 4 bases and J lost 5; bases outside the gene matches: 4. CDR1 is MNHNY, CDR2 SVGAGI, per germline (reference sequence). This CDR3 has 16 amino acids. This chain's CDR3 is CASSSRTSGGTGELFF. CDR3 sequence (DNA): TGTGCCAGCAGTTCCCGGACTAGCGGGGGAACCGGGGAGCTGTTTTTT.

A single count supports this clone. V usage is TRBV5-1 and J usage is TRBJ2-1; tentatively, D is TRBD1 or TRBD2 (5 bases each). The V end lost 0 bases, the J end lost 4 bases, and 14 bases lay between the germline ends. The CDR3 spans 16 residues. CDR1 is SGHRS and CDR2 is YFSETQ in the germline V gene. CDR3 sequence (DNA): TGCGCCAGCAGCTTGGCACCGGGACGGGATTACAATGAGCAGTTCTTC. Translating gives CASSLAPGRDYNEQFF.

The chain has TRBV7-3 and TRBJ2-1, with 10 bases identical to TRBD2. The CDR3 is made up of 14 amino acids. J gave up 6 bases and V 5 bases, and 4 bases lay outside the gene matches. Germline V gene lookup returns CDR1 SGHTA and CDR2 FQGTGA. Here the CDR3 DNA reads TGTGCCAGCAGCCTAGCGGGGGTACCCAATGAGCAGTTCTTC. This gives the protein CASSLAGVPNEQFF.

V is TRBV7-8 and J is TRBJ2-7; a possible D gene is TRBD1 (6 bases). Germline V gene sequence: CDR1 SGHVS, CDR2 FQNEAQ. This CDR3 comprises 15 residues. V lost 4 bases, J lost 0 bases, and 13 bases lay in between. CDR3 region: CASSSKGHSSYEQYV. CDR3 in DNA: TGTGCCAGCAGCTCAAAGGGACACAGCTCCTACGAGCAGTACGTC.

The chain recombines TRBV4-2 with TRBJ2-3; D is ambiguous. V dropped 2 bases and J dropped 0 bases, with 18 bases sitting between them. Germline V CDR1 and CDR2: LGHNA, YNFKEQ. The CDR3 runs 18 residues. CDR3: CASSQPRPSTTSTDTQYF. The CDR3 DNA sequence: TGTGCCAGCAGCCAACCCAGACCCTCTACTACTAGCACAGATACGCAGTATTTT.

V gene TRBV30 combines with J gene TRBJ1-1; TRBD1 agrees at 7 bases. Germline V gene sequence: CDR1 GTSNPN, CDR2 SVGIG (reference sequence). This CDR3 spans 11 amino acids. V was pared by 8 bases and J by 6 bases, with 6 bases of the junction left unmatched. The CDR3 DNA reads TGTGCCGGCGACAGGGTACCTGAAGCTTTCTTT. This gives the protein CAGDRVPEAFF.

This chain uses TRBV27 with TRBJ2-2, with unresolved D. Trimming took 6 bases from V and 1 from J, leaving 3 bases between them. This CDR3 region has 12 residues. The V gene's germline CDR1 is MNHEY and CDR2 SMNVEV (reference sequence). Written as DNA, the CDR3 is TGTGCCAGCAGACGGAACACCGGGGAGCTGTTTTTT. Its translation: CASRRNTGELFF.

This chain uses TRBV27 with TRBJ2-5; 8 nucleotides agree with TRBD2. The CDR3 extends over 14 amino acids. J gave up 3 bases and V 10 bases, and 10 bases lay outside the gene matches. Germline V lookup: CDR1 MNHEY, CDR2 SMNVEV (reference sequence). CDR3 in DNA: TGTGCCACTTTCAAAGGGCGGGGGGAAGAGACCCAGTACTTC. Translation gives CATFKGRGEETQYF.

The CDR3 DNA follows: TGTGCCAGCCTGGGGGCATCTGGGGCCAACGTCCTGACTTTC. Translated: CASLGASGANVLTF. The chain combines TRBV6-6 with TRBJ2-6, with a weak D call TRBD1 (6 bases). Germline values: CDR1 MNHNY, CDR2 SVGAGI (reference sequence). The V end was cut by 8 bases, the J end by 1 base, with 9 bases between. This CDR3 is built from 14 residues.

The chain uses TRBV3-1 (or the pseudogene TRBV3-2) and TRBJ2-2; 12 positions agree with TRBD1. The CDR3 spans 18 residues. Per the germline V gene, CDR1 is LGHDT and CDR2 is YNNKEL (reference sequence). Trimming took 3 bases from V and 3 from J; bases not matched to a gene: 8. The CDR3: CASSQTSGQGAHTGELFF. The CDR3 coding sequence is TGTGCCAGCAGCCAGACCTCGGGACAGGGGGCGCACACCGGGGAGCTGTTTTTT.

This rearrangement joins TRBV24-1 to TRBJ2-3; D is possibly TRBD1 (6 bases). Germline CDR1 and CDR2: KGHDR and SFDVKD. Trimming left V 4 bases short and J 0 bases short, with 10 bases between. The length of the CDR3 is 15 residues. CDR3 nucleotides: TGTGCCACCAGTGACTACGACAGGAGCACAGATACGCAGTATTTT. Translation: CATSDYDRSTDTQYF.

The chain uses TRBV18 and TRBJ2-2; 11 bases align to TRBD2. The CDR3 loop spans 16 amino acids. Germline V gene lookup returns CDR1 KGHSH and CDR2 LQKENI. V lost 3 bases and J lost 4; bases outside the gene matches: 4. The CDR3 DNA is TGTGCCAGCTCACCCCTTAGCGGGGGGGCCACCGGGGAGCTGTTTTTT. This sequence encodes CASSPLSGGATGELFF.

This rearrangement joins TRBV5-1 to TRBJ1-1, with D uncertain. This CDR3 comprises 14 residues. The V and J ends lost 4 bases and 1 base respectively, with 11 bases between them. Germline CDR1 reads SGHRS; CDR2 reads YFSETQ. CDR3 amino acids: CASSLAGANTEAFF. CDR3 nucleotides: TGCGCCAGCAGCCTCGCAGGAGCGAACACTGAAGCTTTCTTT. Full variable domain (outside the CDR3, taken from reference TRBV5-1 and TRBJ1-1): KAGVTQTPRYLIKTRGQQVTLSCSPISGHRSVSWYQQTPGQGLQFLFEYFSETQRNKGNFPGRFSGRQFSNSRSEMNVSTLELGDSALYLCASSLAGANTEAFFGQGTRLTVV.

This clone was detected a few times. V usage is TRBV12-5 and J usage is TRBJ1-5, with 10 nucleotides matching TRBD1. The trim removed 6 bases at V and 6 bases at J, leaving 5 bases unmatched. The CDR3 sequence is 14 residues long. In germline, CDR1 is LGHNT, CDR2 FRNRAP. The CDR3 DNA reads TGTGCTAGTGGCCCGGGACAGGGGAGTCAGCCCCAGCATTTT. Translating gives CASGPGQGSQPQHF.

On this clone: Within the sample, other DNA sequences also encode this same CDR3. V gene TRBV9 combines with J gene TRBJ1-2; tentatively, D is TRBD1 (6 bases). Trimming cost V 0 bases and J 3 bases, with 6 bases left between them. This CDR3 region has 13 residues. Germline CDR1 and CDR2: SGDLS and YYNGEE. CDR3 loop: CASSVEGDYGYTF. The CDR3 DNA reads as TGTGCCAGCAGCGTAGAGGGGGACTATGGCTACACCTTC.

The chain links TRBV5-5 to TRBJ1-3, with TRBD1 identical over 8 bases. Germline V gene sequence: CDR1 SGHKS, CDR2 YYEKEE (reference sequence). V dropped 4 bases and J dropped 3; count of bases not matched to a gene: 6. The CDR3 extends over 15 amino acids. The DNA for the CDR3 is TGTGCCAGCAGCCTACGGACAGGGAGTGGAAACACCATATATTTT. Protein: CASSLRTGSGNTIYF.